The 30 T cell receptor beta chains below all came from one sample that was sequenced in a study of cytomegalovirus exposure and HLA in healthy donors. The PCR contained 60 Vbeta and 13 Jbeta primers. TCRdb's copy holds only in-frame clones and misses some; the assay was immunoSEQ multiplex PCR. This table holds tens of thousands of clones, 84% found once. The specimen was PBMCs. These receptors were obtained from a man between 65 and 79 years old in good health and CMV-seropositive.

The rearrangement links TRBV28 to TRBJ1-5, with D perhaps TRBD1 (5 bases). The CDR3 totals 14 residues. Germline V CDR1 and CDR2: MDHEN, SYDVKM. V lost 2 bases to trimming and J lost 4 bases, with 9 bases between them. Here the CDR3 reads CASSLAQVNQPQHF. The CDR3 region has the DNA TGTGCCAGCAGTTTAGCACAGGTGAATCAGCCCCAGCATTTT. Variable domain in full (rest from reference TRBV28 and TRBJ1-5): DVKVTQSSRYLVKRTGEKVFLECVQDMDHENMFWYRQDPGLGLRLIYFSYDVKMKEKGDIPEGYSVSREKKERFSLILESASTNQTSMYLCASSLAQVNQPQHFGDGTRLSIL.

The V gene is TRBV19, the J gene TRBJ2-3; D is perhaps TRBD2 (5 bases). This CDR3 region has 13 residues. The germline V and J ends were trimmed by 1 base and 5 bases, with 7 bases remaining between them. Germline V gene lookup returns CDR1 LNHDA and CDR2 SQIVND (reference sequence). This CDR3 reads CASSIGSGDTQYF. The CDR3 region has the DNA TGTGCCAGTAGTATAGGGAGCGGAGATACGCAGTATTTT.

The chain is built from TRBV10-3 and TRBJ1-5; 9 bases agree with TRBD1. CDR3 size: 19 residues. Germline V gene lookup returns CDR1 ENHRY and CDR2 SYGVKD. The trim removed 3 bases at V and 6 bases at J, leaving 18 bases unmatched. The CDR3 loop reads CAISERATTGGAGGQPQHF. CDR3 nucleotides: TGTGCCATCAGTGAACGGGCAACGACAGGGGGTGCTGGGGGTCAGCCCCAGCATTTT.

This sequence joins TRBV6-6 and TRBJ2-5, with 8 bases lining up with TRBD2. Germline V gene data show CDR1 as MNHNY and CDR2 as SVGAGI (reference sequence). There are 15 residues in the CDR3. V shed 2 bases and J 1 base; nucleotides not matched to a gene: 3. The CDR3 nucleotides read TGTGCCAGCAGTTACCACGGGGGGGGCCAAGAGACCCAGTACTTC. It translates to CASSYHGGGQETQYF.

J is TRBJ1-1 and V is TRBV5-4, with D hard to call. Germline V gene lookup returns CDR1 SGHNT and CDR2 YYREEE (reference sequence). The CDR3 has 13 amino acids. Trimming removed 6 bases from V and 1 base from J, with 10 bases in between. Here the CDR3 DNA reads TGTGCCAGCACCCGCCCAGGGAACACTGAAGCTTTCTTT. Amino acid sequence: CASTRPGNTEAFF. Drawing the rest from reference TRBV5-4 and TRBJ1-1, the complete variable domain is ETGVTQSPTHLIKTRGQQVTLRCSSQSGHNTVSWYQQALGQGPQFIFQYYREEENGRGNFPPRFSGLQFPNYSSELNVNALELDDSALYLCASTRPGNTEAFFGQGTRLTVV.

The V call is TRBV5-1, the J call TRBJ1-4, with D hard to call. CDR3 size: 14 residues. The V gene lost 4 bases and the J gene lost 5 bases, with 12 bases spanning the gap. Germline lookup yields CDR1 SGHRS and CDR2 YFSETQ. This CDR3 is CASSLQTTNEKLFF. CDR3 coding DNA: TGCGCCAGCAGCCTACAGACGACCAATGAAAAACTGTTTTTT.

This clone was recorded a few times. The chain uses TRBV27 and TRBJ2-7; 12 nucleotides line up with TRBD1. The CDR3 runs to 18 residues. The trim removed 2 bases at V and 1 base at J, leaving 9 bases unmatched. Germline CDR1 MNHEY, CDR2 SMNVEV (reference sequence). Here the CDR3 reads CASSLGTGGAGGSYEQYF. CDR3 DNA sequence: TGTGCCAGCAGTTTAGGGACAGGGGGCGCGGGTGGATCCTACGAGCAGTACTTC.

This clone has only a few counts. This sequence joins TRBV4-1 and TRBJ1-3; D ambiguous. The germline gives CDR1 MGHRA, CDR2 YSYEKL. This CDR3 contains 15 residues. Trimming pared 4 bases from V and 1 base from J, leaving 11 bases between. The CDR3 loop is CASSLPSTSGNTIYF. For the CDR3, the DNA is TGCGCCAGCAGCCTTCCGAGCACGTCTGGAAACACCATATATTTT.

The V gene is TRBV10-3, the J gene TRBJ2-1; TRBD2 matches 10 bases. V was clipped by 3 bases and J by 8 bases; unmatched bases: 7. This CDR3 comprises 15 residues. CDR1 is ENHRY and CDR2 is SYGVKD in the germline V gene. The CDR3 DNA reads TGTGCCATCAGTGAAGGACTAGCGGACGGGGATGAGCAGTTCTTC. It codes for CAISEGLADGDEQFF.

This chain links TRBV11-2 with TRBJ2-3; D might be TRBD2 (6 bases). Trimming shortened V by 5 bases and J by 6 bases, and 12 bases separated the two germline ends. Germline V CDR1 and CDR2: SGHAT, FQNNGV. The CDR3 is made up of 13 amino acids. CDR3 DNA sequence: TGTGCCAGCAGCCCTGGGAGGTGGGATACGCAGTATTTT. Encoded protein: CASSPGRWDTQYF.

The chain carries TRBV11-1 and TRBJ2-1; 8 bases fit TRBD1. Germline lookup yields CDR1 SGHAT and CDR2 FQDESV (reference sequence). V trimming: 5 bases; J trimming: 7 bases; junction bases outside the gene matches: 13. This CDR3 comprises 16 residues. The CDR3, as DNA: TGTGCCAGCAGCGACCAGACAGGGGCCCCGGGTAATGAGCAGTTCTTC. This encodes CASSDQTGAPGNEQFF. The whole variable domain, remainder taken from reference TRBV11-1 and TRBJ2-1, is EAEVAQSPRYKITEKSQAVAFWCDPISGHATLYWYRQILGQGPELLVQFQDESVVDDSQLPKDRFSAERLKGVDSTLKIQPAELGDSAMYLCASSDQTGAPGNEQFFGPGTRLTVL.

This rearrangement joins TRBV14 to TRBJ2-1, with no clear D. Germline CDR1 and CDR2: SGHDN and FVKESK. The CDR3 extends over 13 amino acids. Trimming shortened V by 4 bases and J by 3 bases, and 7 bases separated the two germline ends. The CDR3 region has the DNA TGTGCCAGCAGCCCCCCCGTCTACAATGAGCAGTTCTTC. Protein sequence: CASSPPVYNEQFF.

The chain links TRBV6-5 to TRBJ2-7, with TRBD2 as a possible D gene (6 bases). CDR3 length: 13 residues. Germline CDR1 is MNHEY and CDR2 is SVGAGI. V lost 4 bases to trimming and J lost 3 bases, with 10 bases between them. CDR3: CASSSLGGYEQYF. Here the CDR3 DNA reads TGTGCCAGCAGTTCCCTCGGGGGCTACGAGCAGTACTTC.

This chain joins TRBV6-5 and TRBJ1-4; maybe TRBD1 (5 bases). The V gene's germline CDR1 is MNHEY and CDR2 SVGAGI. V lost 5 bases and J lost 5, with 9 bases in between. The CDR3 runs to 13 residues. This CDR3 reads CASSPTVNEKLFF. CDR3 sequence (DNA): TGTGCCAGCAGTCCGACAGTAAATGAAAAACTGTTTTTT.

The chain couples TRBV25-1 to TRBJ1-1; 7 bases align to TRBD1. The trim removed 7 bases at V and 2 bases at J, leaving 7 bases unmatched. The germline gives CDR1 MGHDK, CDR2 SYGVNS. The CDR3 consists of 14 residues. Here the CDR3 reads CASTHGTVNTEAFF. The CDR3 coding sequence is TGTGCCAGCACCCACGGGACAGTCAACACTGAAGCTTTCTTT.

The V gene is TRBV7-9, the J gene TRBJ2-7; D is uncertain. Looked up from germline, CDR1 is SEHNR and CDR2 is FQNEAQ (reference sequence). Trimming left V 5 bases short and J 3 bases short, with 11 bases between. CDR3 size: 13 residues. The CDR3 region is CASSLRSGYEQYF. CDR3 bases: TGTGCCAGCAGCCTAAGGAGTGGCTACGAGCAGTACTTC.

The V call is TRBV5-1, the J call TRBJ1-1; 8 bases agree with TRBD1. J was trimmed by 4 bases and V by 5 bases; bases with no gene match: 7. Germline CDR1 is SGHRS and CDR2 is YFSETQ. The CDR3 loop spans 14 amino acids. CDR3 coding DNA: TGCGCCAGCAGTTTCGACAGGGGATTCACTGAAGCTTTCTTT. Translating it yields CASSFDRGFTEAFF.

The V call is TRBV2, the J call TRBJ2-1, with TRBD2 as a possible D gene (5 bases). This CDR3 contains 13 residues. Deletions cut 8 bases from V and 7 bases from J, with 15 bases between. Germline loops: CDR1 SNHLY, CDR2 FYNNEI. This CDR3 is CASSRSWENEQFF. DNA of the CDR3: TGTGCCAGCTCGCGGTCGTGGGAGAATGAGCAGTTCTTC.

This chain joins TRBV29-1 and TRBJ2-2, with 7 bases matching TRBD1. The CDR3 is made up of 14 amino acids. Trimming removed 5 bases from V and 5 bases from J; junction bases left unmatched: 8. Germline CDR1 is SQVTM and CDR2 is ANQGSEA. CDR3 in DNA: TGCAGCGTTCCAAAAGGGGGCGGGACCGGGGAGCTGTTTTTT. It encodes CSVPKGGGTGELFF.

Here the CDR3 DNA reads TGTGCCAGCAGCTCCAGCGGGGCCTCCTACGAGCAGTACTTC. Translation: CASSSSGASYEQYF. This chain joins TRBV7-2 and TRBJ2-7, with 7 positions matching TRBD2. Losses at the gene ends were 4 bases for V and 0 bases for J; bases not matched to a gene: 3. This CDR3 has 14 residues. Germline V gives CDR1 SGHTA, CDR2 FQGNSA.

There are a few counts of this clone. The chain links TRBV6-1 to TRBJ2-1; D perhaps matches TRBD2 (5 bases). This CDR3 is built from 15 residues. Germline-derived CDR1 and CDR2 are MNHNS and SASEGT. V lost 1 base, J lost 2 bases, and 9 bases lay in between. The CDR3 DNA reads TGTGCCAGCAGTGAAGGCAGCGGAGCCTACAATGAGCAGTTCTTC. It yields the protein CASSEGSGAYNEQFF.

The genes are TRBV12-5 and TRBJ2-1, with TRBD1 matching 9 bases. The V segment lost 4 bases and the J segment 3 bases; nucleotides outside the gene matches: 1. Germline V gives CDR1 LGHNT, CDR2 FRNRAP. This CDR3 region has 14 residues. CDR3 bases: TGTGCTAGTGGTTCGGGACAGGGCTACAATGAGCAGTTCTTC. Encoded protein: CASGSGQGYNEQFF.

As to this clone: The CDR3 does not end in the conserved phenylalanine or tryptophan, so this is likely a read error. The genes are TRBV10-1 and TRBJ1-4; 7 bases are shared with TRBD1. CDR1 and CDR2 from the germline V gene are WNHNN and SYGVQD (reference sequence). The CDR3 consists of 14 residues. V shed 4 bases and J 4 bases; nucleotides not matched to a gene: 3. The CDR3 sequence: CASSGGQRNEKLFV. The CDR3, as DNA: TGCGCCAGCAGTGGGGGACAGCGTAATGAAAAACTGTTTGTT.

The table lists this clone with a count of one. The chain has TRBV6-6 and TRBJ2-7, with a tentative D call TRBD1 (6 bases). Germline V gene sequence: CDR1 MNHNY, CDR2 SVGAGI (reference sequence). V lost 6 bases, J lost 3 bases, and 15 bases lay in between. The CDR3 loop spans 14 amino acids. The CDR3 here is CASSQRMDSYEQYF. CDR3 sequence (DNA): TGTGCCAGCAGCCAAAGAATGGACAGCTACGAGCAGTACTTC.

This clone occurred a few times. This chain uses TRBV5-1 with TRBJ2-2, with 9 bases that match TRBD1. The V gene end was trimmed by 4 bases and the J gene end by 2 bases; junction bases not matched to a gene: 6. The CDR3 runs 16 residues. Germline V CDR1 and CDR2: SGHRS, YFSETQ. CDR3 nucleotides: TGCGCCAGCAGCCCGCTGACAGGGGGTAACACCGGGGAGCTGTTTTTT. Its protein product is CASSPLTGGNTGELFF. The full variable domain, completed using reference TRBV5-1 and TRBJ2-2, is KAGVTQTPRYLIKTRGQQVTLSCSPISGHRSVSWYQQTPGQGLQFLFEYFSETQRNKGNFPGRFSGRQFSNSRSEMNVSTLELGDSALYLCASSPLTGGNTGELFFGEGSRLTVL.

The rearrangement uses TRBV10-3 and TRBJ2-5; 8 bases match TRBD2. CDR1 and CDR2 (germline): ENHRY, SYGVKD. The length of the CDR3 is 16 residues. The J segment lost 1 base and the V segment lost 0 bases, leaving 4 bases of the junction unmatched. The DNA for the CDR3 is TGTGCCATCAGTGAGTCCTCGGGGGGGTCCCAAGAGACCCAGTACTTC. As protein: CAISESSGGSQETQYF.

The chain couples TRBV30 to TRBJ2-1; TRBD2 might be the D (5 bases). V lost 4 bases and J 10 bases, leaving 11 bases between the germline ends. Germline V gene sequence: CDR1 GTSNPN, CDR2 SVGIG (reference sequence). The CDR3 extends over 11 amino acids. The CDR3 spells CAWNRGGEQFF. The CDR3 bases are TGTGCCTGGAACCGCGGCGGGGAGCAGTTCTTC.

The V and J genes are TRBV18 and TRBJ2-7, with D uncertain. CDR3 length equals 11 residues. The germline gives CDR1 KGHSH, CDR2 LQKENI. V lost 3 bases to trimming and J lost 5 bases, with 5 bases between them. Written as DNA, the CDR3 is TGTGCCAGCTCACCCGGTCACGAGCAGTACTTC. Amino acid sequence: CASSPGHEQYF.

The chain employs TRBV19 and TRBJ1-1, with 7 bases aligning to TRBD1. Trimming removed 3 bases from V and 3 bases from J; junction bases left unmatched: 1. Per germline, CDR1 LNHDA and CDR2 SQIVND (reference sequence). The CDR3 totals 13 residues. The CDR3 region is CASSIGTDTEAFF. The CDR3 nucleotides read TGTGCCAGTAGTATCGGGACAGACACTGAAGCTTTCTTT.

This chain uses TRBV2 with TRBJ1-6; D gene unclear. CDR1 and CDR2 from the germline V gene are SNHLY and FYNNEI. CDR3 length: 15 residues. V lost 3 bases and J 7 bases, leaving 13 bases between the germline ends. The CDR3 region has the DNA TGTGCCAGCAGTGACAGAGGCGGAATAAATTCACCCCTCCACTTT. Translating it yields CASSDRGGINSPLHF.